This note documents a single T cell receptor beta chain sequence. This clone appeared once. It lacks a known antigen. One base away there is no much larger clone; base qualities are not given. In Seattle, one collaborating source enrolled patients while the infection was active and tracked those patients longitudinally over the course of disease. The collaborating institutions used their own protocols to collect whole blood in K2EDTA tubes. For TCRbeta analysis, collaborator samples were shipped as frozen whole blood, as isolated PBMCs, or as DNA extracted from either sample type. The immunoSEQ Assay, a bias-controlled multiplex PCR, was used to amplify TCRbeta CDR3 regions from genomic DNA. The source study handled its data this way. The number of nucleated cells in each sample was estimated by amplification of reference gene primers within the assay. Sequence reads were collapsed and filtered to measure the absolute abundance of every unique TCRbeta CDR3 rearrangement. For each sample, productive Simpson clonality was calculated by taking the square root of Simpson's diversity index across productive rearrangements. As stored in TCRdb, this immuneACCESS dataset retains in-frame rearrangements with V and J assigned. A fraction of the clones does not appear; measured against another copy, unresolved V genes explain less than half of the discrepancy, and the remainder lacks a known reason. The V and J calls and the clone size are those of that table, but D and trimming were determined from the DNA. The sample table records around 270,000 clones; around 90% of these occur just once. The ten largest clones take up 2% to 3% of the sample.

Trimming takes 9 bases off V and 4 bases off J; junction bases not matched to a gene: 5. Per the germline V gene, MGHDK is the CDR1 and SYGVNS is the CDR2. From the cysteine through the phenylalanine, the CDR3 covers 12 amino acids. The DNA shown is the 36-base CDR3, in frame from base 1. The data originate from a study of blood T cell repertoires in COVID-19 (dated by TCRdb to 2018 to 2020). About the full investigation: Samples from collaborators originated in the United States, Italy and Spain and spanned both the acute and convalescent phases of COVID-19. The prospective study material was composed of cDNA or gDNA derived from T cells, B-cell-depleted T cells, or PBMCs. Where HLA class I and class II types were available, the types were taken from metadata supplied by the sample provider, not from assay-based typing. The repertoires were released in a freely available public database meant as a resource for research on the immune response to SARS-CoV-2. The samples were drawn from two sources: the first 160 participants of the ongoing ImmuneRACE study, and 950 to 1,500 subjects contributed by 6 global collaborators. A de-identified subject ID, COVID-19 status, age in years and sex were almost always included in the sample metadata. The dataset comprised deeply sampled blood TCRbeta repertoires from subjects exposed to, actively infected with, or recovered from COVID-19.

The research as a whole found: Clinical and demographic metadata were provided uncurated, with the amount varying by source and participant.

Sequenced sample: peripheral blood. The sequence joins TRBV25-1 to TRBJ1-1; a stretch of 7 junction bases matches TRBD1. The TCR comes from a person under 30 with COVID-19, enrolled during active disease. The CDR3 reads as follows: CASSTGRTEAFF. The DNA sequence is TGTGCCAGTTCGACAGGGCGCACTGAAGCTTTCTTT. Here the CDR3 is joined to the reference TRBV25-1 and TRBJ1-1 genes, and the full variable domain is: EADIYQTPRYLVIGTGKKITLECSQTMGHDKMYWYQQDPGMELHLIHYSYGVNSTEKGDLSSESTVSRIRTEHFPLTLESARPSHTSQYLCASSTGRTEAFFGQGTRLTVV.